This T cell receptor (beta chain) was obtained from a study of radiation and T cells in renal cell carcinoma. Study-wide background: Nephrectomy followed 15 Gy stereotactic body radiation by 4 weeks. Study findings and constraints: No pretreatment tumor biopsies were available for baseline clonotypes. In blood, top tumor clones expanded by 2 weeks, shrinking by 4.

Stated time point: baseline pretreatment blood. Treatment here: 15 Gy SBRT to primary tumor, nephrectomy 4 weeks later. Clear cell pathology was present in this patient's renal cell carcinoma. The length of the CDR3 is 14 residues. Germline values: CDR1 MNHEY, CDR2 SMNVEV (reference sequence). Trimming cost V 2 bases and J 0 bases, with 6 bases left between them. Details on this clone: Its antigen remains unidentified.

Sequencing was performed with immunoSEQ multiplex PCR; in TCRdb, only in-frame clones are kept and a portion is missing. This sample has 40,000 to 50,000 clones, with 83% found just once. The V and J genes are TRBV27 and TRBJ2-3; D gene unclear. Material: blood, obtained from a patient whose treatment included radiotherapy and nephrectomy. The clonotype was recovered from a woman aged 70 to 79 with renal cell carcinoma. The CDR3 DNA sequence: TGTGCCAGCAGTTTAGTCGGGAGCACAGATACGCAGTATTTT. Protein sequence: CASSLVGSTDTQYF.